This TCR beta chain emerged from a study of blood T cell repertoires in COVID-19. Looking at the study overall: The origin of the acute and convalescent COVID-19 samples was the United States, Italy and Spain.

In the study's own analysis: Estimation of nucleated cell counts was performed using reference gene primer amplification. Repertoires were generated with immunoSEQ multiplex PCR, while TCRdb's copy carries only in-frame clones and drops some. V, J and clone size derive from that table, while D and trimming were established from the DNA sequence. The sample carries 150,000 to 200,000 clones, 70% to 80% recorded once. The clonotype originates from a woman aged 45-59 years who had recovered from COVID-19. Source material: PBMCs or T cells enriched from blood (not recorded which).

CDR3 coding DNA: TGTGCCAGCAGTGCAAACAGGGGGTGGACTGAAGCTTTCTTT. Its protein product is CASSANRGWTEAFF. The rearrangement links TRBV27 to TRBJ1-1, with 8 bases identical to TRBD1. This CDR3 is 14 amino acids long. V shed 5 bases and J 5 bases; nucleotides not matched to a gene: 7. In germline, CDR1 is MNHEY, CDR2 SMNVEV (reference sequence).